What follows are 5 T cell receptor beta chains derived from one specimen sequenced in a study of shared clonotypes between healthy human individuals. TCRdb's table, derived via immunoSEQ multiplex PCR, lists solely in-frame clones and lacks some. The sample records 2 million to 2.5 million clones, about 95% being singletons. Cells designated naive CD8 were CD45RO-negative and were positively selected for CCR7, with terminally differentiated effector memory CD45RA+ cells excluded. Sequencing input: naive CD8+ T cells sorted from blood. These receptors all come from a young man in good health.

The CDR3 DNA follows: TGTGCCAGCAGCTTGGTCGGGCGGGGAGACATGAACACTGAAGCTTTCTTT. Encoded protein: CASSLVGRGDMNTEAFF. The chain uses TRBV5-4 and TRBJ1-1; no reliable D call. V lost 0 bases and J lost 0, with 15 bases in between. This CDR3 region has 17 residues. The germline V gene has CDR1 SGHNT and CDR2 YYREEE (reference sequence).

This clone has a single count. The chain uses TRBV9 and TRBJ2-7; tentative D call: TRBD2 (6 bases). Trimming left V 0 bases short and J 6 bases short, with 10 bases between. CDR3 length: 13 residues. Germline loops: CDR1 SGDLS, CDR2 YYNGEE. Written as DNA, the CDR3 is TGTGCCAGCAGCGTAGGACTAGTTAGCGAGCAGTACTTC. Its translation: CASSVGLVSEQYF.

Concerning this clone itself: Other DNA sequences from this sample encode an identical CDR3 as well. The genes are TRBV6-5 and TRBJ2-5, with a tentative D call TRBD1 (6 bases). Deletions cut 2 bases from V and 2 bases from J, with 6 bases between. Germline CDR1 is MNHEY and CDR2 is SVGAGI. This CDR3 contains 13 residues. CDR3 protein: CASSYGTQETQYF. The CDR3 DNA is TGTGCCAGCAGTTACGGGACACAAGAGACCCAGTACTTC.

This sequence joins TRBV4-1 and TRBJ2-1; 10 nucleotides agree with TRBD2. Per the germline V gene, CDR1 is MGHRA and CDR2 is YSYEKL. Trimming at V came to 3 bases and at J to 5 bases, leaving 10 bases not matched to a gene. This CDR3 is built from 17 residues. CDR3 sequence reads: CASSHPLAGVVNNEQFF. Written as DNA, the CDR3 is TGCGCCAGCAGCCACCCTCTAGCGGGAGTGGTCAACAATGAGCAGTTCTTC.

CDR3 residues: CASSPWGTDLNIQYF. CDR3 nucleotides: TGTGCCAGCAGTCCTTGGGGGACCGACTTAAACATTCAGTACTTC. The V gene is TRBV6-1, the J gene TRBJ2-4; D possibly uses TRBD1 or TRBD2 (5 bases each). The CDR3 length is 15 residues. The V end was cut by 5 bases, the J end by 6 bases, with 17 bases between. The germline gives CDR1 MNHNS, CDR2 SASEGT.